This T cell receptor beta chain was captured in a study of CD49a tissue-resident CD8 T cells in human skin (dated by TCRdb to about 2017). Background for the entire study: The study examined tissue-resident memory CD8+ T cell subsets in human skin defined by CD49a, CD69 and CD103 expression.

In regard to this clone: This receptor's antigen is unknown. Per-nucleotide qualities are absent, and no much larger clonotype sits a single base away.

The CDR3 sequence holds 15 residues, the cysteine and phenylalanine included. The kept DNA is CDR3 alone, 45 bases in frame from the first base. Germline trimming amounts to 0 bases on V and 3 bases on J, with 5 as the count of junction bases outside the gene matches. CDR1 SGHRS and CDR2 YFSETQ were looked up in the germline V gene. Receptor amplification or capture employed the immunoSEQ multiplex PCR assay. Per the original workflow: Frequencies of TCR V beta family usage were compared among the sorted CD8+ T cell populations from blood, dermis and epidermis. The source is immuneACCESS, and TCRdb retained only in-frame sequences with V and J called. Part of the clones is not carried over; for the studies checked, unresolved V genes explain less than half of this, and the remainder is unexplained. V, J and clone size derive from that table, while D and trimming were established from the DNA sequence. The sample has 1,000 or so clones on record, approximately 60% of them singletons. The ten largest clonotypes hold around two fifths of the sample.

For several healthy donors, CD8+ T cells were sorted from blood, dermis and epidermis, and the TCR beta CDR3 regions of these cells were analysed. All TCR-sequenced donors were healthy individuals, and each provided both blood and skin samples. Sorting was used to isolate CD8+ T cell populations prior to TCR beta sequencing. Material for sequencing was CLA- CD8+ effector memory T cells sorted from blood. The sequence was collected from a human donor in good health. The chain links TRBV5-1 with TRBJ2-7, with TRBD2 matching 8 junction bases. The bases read TGCGCCAGCAGCTTGGGGTCCGGGAGGGACTACGAGCAGTACTTC. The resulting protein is CASSLGSGRDYEQYF.